This entry concerns a single T cell receptor (beta chain). Its target is not known. A much larger clone lies a single base off, so this may be a read error. Amplification targeted the TCR beta CDR3 regions, with RNA transcripts as the source material. First-round RT-PCR with HTBI primers preceded a second-round multiplex PCR. MiXCR was run by TCRdb on the multiplex PCR reads, yielding one entry per CDR3 protein. The sample holds about 500,000 distinct CDR3 sequences, around an eighth seen once. Germline values: CDR1 MDHEN, CDR2 SYDVKM. The CDR3 is 14 amino acids. The data derive from a study of Graves' ophthalmopathy and Graves' hyperthyroidism. Overall study context: Before any treatment was given, at initial diagnosis, peripheral blood was collected. Points from the study as a whole: Blood also contained most of the expanded thyroid clonotypes above 0.001 frequency. This model predicted ophthalmopathy progression (sensitivity around 71%, specificity about 72%).

Other autoimmune diseases, uncontrolled infections, pregnancy or lactation led to the exclusion of patients. The genes are TRBV28 and TRBJ2-7, with D possibly TRBD1 on 6 matching bases. The sequence came from a woman aged 25-40 years with Graves' ophthalmopathy. Sample: blood. The CDR3 is CASSRASGEPEQYV. In DNA form, the CDR3 reads TGCGCCAGCAGTCGAGCATCAGGGGAACCCGAGCAGTACGTC.